These T cell receptor beta chains were read from a single sample in a study of shared clonotypes between healthy human individuals. Using immunoSEQ multiplex PCR, the repertoire was profiled, and TCRdb retains in-frame clones only, with some absent. Of nearly 2 million clones listed, less than 95% are singletons. The sequenced sample was naive CD8+ T cells sorted from blood. The receptors stem from a young man in good health. CDR3s include the opening cysteine and the closing phenylalanine or tryptophan. The order of the fields is D gene, V gene, J gene, clone size, CDR3 DNA, CDR3 protein. A D gene is named only where the DNA matches it firmly. Clone size appears in some rows only: once, few, many, or a class for an expanded clone.

>TRBD1|TRBV7-8|TRBJ2-5|-
TGTGCCAGCAGCTTAGACCCCGGGACAGGGGGCTGGGAGACCCAGTACTTC
CASSLDPGTGGWETQYF
>-|TRBV9|TRBJ2-7|-
TGTGCCAGCAGCCCCCTAGGGGCGTACGAGCAGTACTTC
CASSPLGAYEQYF
>-|TRBV27|TRBJ2-7|-
TGTGCCACCTCCGACCTGGCCTACGAGCAGTACTTC
CATSDLAYEQYF
>-|TRBV19|TRBJ2-3|-
TGTGCCAGTAGTGGCAGGACGGGCTTCCTGGATACGCAGTATTTT
CASSGRTGFLDTQYF
>TRBD1|TRBV27|TRBJ2-2|-
TGTGCCAGCAGCTCCCCCGGGACAGCGGTGGGGGAGCTGTTTTTT
CASSSPGTAVGELFF
>TRBD2|TRBV4-2|TRBJ2-5|-
TGTGCCAGCAGCCAAGGGCTAGCGGCCGAAGGGGAGACCCAGTACTTC
CASSQGLAAEGETQYF
>-|TRBV10-2|TRBJ2-7|-
TGCGCCAGCAGTGAGTCGGCAAGGGACGAGCAGTACTTC
CASSESARDEQYF
>-|TRBV30|TRBJ2-5|-
TGTGCCTGGAGTTGGGGGTACCAAGAGACCCAGTACTTC
CAWSWGYQETQYF
>TRBD2|TRBV5-6|TRBJ2-7|once
TGTGCCAGCAGCTTGGCGGCAGCGGGAATTTACGAGCAGTACTTC
CASSLAAAGIYEQYF
>-|TRBV2|TRBJ2-1|-
TGTGCCAGCAGTGAAGGGACTAACGGTGGGTTTTTGAATGAGCAGTTCTTC
CASSEGTNGGFLNEQFF
>TRBD2|TRBV30|TRBJ2-7|-
TGTGCCTGGAGTGTACGGGAGGGCCGTTACGAGCAGTACTTC
CAWSVREGRYEQYF
>-|TRBV2|TRBJ2-5|-
TGTGCCAGCAGCAGACTAAACCAAGAGACCCAGTACTTC
CASSRLNQETQYF
>TRBD2|TRBV10-1|TRBJ2-5|-
TGCGCCAGCAGTGAGTTTGGCGGGAGCGGGGAGACCCAGTACTTC
CASSEFGGSGETQYF
>-|TRBV7-9|TRBJ2-5|-
TGTGCCAGCAGCTTAGTACCAGTGTCCAATTCGTGGGAGACCCAGTACTTC
CASSLVPVSNSWETQYF
>-|TRBV15|TRBJ2-2|-
TGTGCCACCCAGGACAGTTTGACCGGGGAGCTGTTTTTT
CATQDSLTGELFF
>-|TRBV7-2|TRBJ1-1|-
TGTGCCAGCAGCTCTTACCCACCTCCGGGCATGAACACTGAAGCTTTCTTT
CASSSYPPPGMNTEAFF
>-|TRBV6-5|TRBJ2-5|-
TGTGCCAGCGGTCTAAGGGACTCGGCTCAAGAGACCCAGTACTTC
CASGLRDSAQETQYF
>TRBD1|TRBV4-1|TRBJ1-3|-
TGCGCCAGCAGCCAAGAGCCTACAGGGGTCGGAAACACCATATATTTT
CASSQEPTGVGNTIYF
>TRBD1|TRBV27|TRBJ2-7|once
TGTGCCAGCAGTTTATCAGTGGGGACAGTCTCCTACGAGCAGTACTTC
CASSLSVGTVSYEQYF
>-|TRBV27|TRBJ2-7|-
TGTGCCAGCAGTTTTACCTCGGCGGTAGAGCAGTACTTC
CASSFTSAVEQYF
>-|TRBV28|TRBJ1-1|-
TGTGCCAGCAACTCCATTATGAACACTGAAGCTTTCTTT
CASNSIMNTEAFF
>-|TRBV27|TRBJ2-7|-
TGTGCCAGCAGTGTTACAGAGAGCTCCTACGAGCAGTACTTC
CASSVTESSYEQYF
>TRBD1|TRBV4-1|TRBJ2-7|-
TGCGCCAGCAGGCGAGTTGGGGACAGCTACGAGCAGTACTTC
CASRRVGDSYEQYF
>-|TRBV11-2|TRBJ2-1|-
TGTGCCAGCAGCGGACTTCTCTACAATGAGCAGTTCTTC
CASSGLLYNEQFF
>-|TRBV19|TRBJ1-4|-
TGTGCCAGTAGTATAGATCAAAGGGGGAGTTCCACTAATGAAAAACTGTTTTTT
CASSIDQRGSSTNEKLFF
>TRBD1|TRBV4-3|TRBJ2-7|once
TGCGCCAGCAGCCAAGTACGGGCAGGGGGCTACGAGCAGTACTTC
CASSQVRAGGYEQYF
>-|TRBV18|TRBJ2-7|-
TGTGCCAGCTCAGGACCTATACAGGGTCCCTACGAGCAGTACTTC
CASSGPIQGPYEQYF
>-|TRBV5-6|TRBJ2-5|-
TGTGCCAGCAGCTTGGGGCAGGGGTTGGAGACCCAGTACTTC
CASSLGQGLETQYF